This TCR beta chain is from a study of CXCR3-negative and CXCR3-positive naive CD8 T cells. Germline CDR1 reads SQVTM; CDR2 reads ANQGSEA. This CDR3 has 16 amino acids. Each TRB cDNA library was prepared by 5' RACE (with UMI labels). TCRdb reprocessed the 5' RACE reads, keeping one entry per CDR3 protein, no DNA. Its table records 40,000 to 55,000 distinct CDR3 sequences. The TCR comes from a human donor in good health. Some clones in this sample may be carry-over from other donors' samples. Sequencing used naive CXCR3- CD8+ T cells from blood. Subset indicated: CD45RO-CCR7+CD27+CD95- naive CD8+ T cells lacking CXCR3 (TNR3-). This rearrangement joins TRBV29-1 to TRBJ1-2; TCRdb returns TRBD1, unconfirmable since there is no DNA. Here the CDR3 reads CSVELLQAHLNYGYTF.